This T cell receptor (beta chain) originates from a study of shared clonotypes between healthy human individuals. Study in general: The study enrolled two women and three men aged 18 to 49.

Unmatched junction bases numbered 4, after V lost 3 bases and J lost 2 bases. From germline, CDR1 is MGHDK and CDR2 SYGVNS. This CDR3 has 16 residues. Sequenced by immunoSEQ multiplex PCR; TCRdb stores in-frame clones only, minus some. The profile shows over a million clones, 96% of them singletons. Source material: naive CD4+ T cells sorted from blood. Subset noted: CD45RA+ positively selected. The rearrangement uses TRBV25-1 and TRBJ2-7; 13 bases line up with TRBD2. The receptor was isolated from a man aged 25 to 45 in good health. CDR3 sequence (DNA): TGTGCCAGCAGTGAGTCTGGGACTAGCGGGACCTACGAGCAGTACTTC. Protein product: CASSESGTSGTYEQYF.